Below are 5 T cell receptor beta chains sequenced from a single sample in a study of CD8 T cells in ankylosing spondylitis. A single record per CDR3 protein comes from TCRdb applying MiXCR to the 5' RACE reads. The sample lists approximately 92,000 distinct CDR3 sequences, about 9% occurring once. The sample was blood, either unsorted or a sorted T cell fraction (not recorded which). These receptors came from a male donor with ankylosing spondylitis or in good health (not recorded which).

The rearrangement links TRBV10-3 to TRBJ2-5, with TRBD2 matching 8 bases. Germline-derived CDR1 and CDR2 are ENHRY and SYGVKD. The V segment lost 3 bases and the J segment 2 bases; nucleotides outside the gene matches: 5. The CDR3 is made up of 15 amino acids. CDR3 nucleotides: TGTGCCATCAGTGACGGGGGGGCGGCACAAGAGACCCAGTACTTC. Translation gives CAISDGGAAQETQYF.

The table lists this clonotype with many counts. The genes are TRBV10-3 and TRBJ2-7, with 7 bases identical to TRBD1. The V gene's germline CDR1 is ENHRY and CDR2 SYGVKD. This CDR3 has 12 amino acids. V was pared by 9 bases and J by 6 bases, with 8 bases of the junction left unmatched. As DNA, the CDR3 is TGTGCCATGCGCGAGACAGGGTCCGAGCAGTACTTC. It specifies CAMRETGSEQYF.

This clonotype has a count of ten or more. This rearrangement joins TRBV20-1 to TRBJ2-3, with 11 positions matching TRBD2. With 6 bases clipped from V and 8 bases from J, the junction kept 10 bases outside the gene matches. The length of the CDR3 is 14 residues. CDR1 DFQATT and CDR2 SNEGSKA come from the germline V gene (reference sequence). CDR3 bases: TGCAGTGCGGGGAGTAGCGGGGGGGCTGGTACGCAGTATTTT. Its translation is CSAGSSGGAGTQYF.

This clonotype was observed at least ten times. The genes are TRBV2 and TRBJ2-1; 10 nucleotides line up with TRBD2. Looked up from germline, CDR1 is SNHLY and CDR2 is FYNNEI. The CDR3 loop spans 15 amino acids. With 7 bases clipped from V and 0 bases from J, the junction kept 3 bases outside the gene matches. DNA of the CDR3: TGTGCCAGCATGGTAGCGGGGGGCTCCTACAATGAGCAGTTCTTC. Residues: CASMVAGGSYNEQFF.

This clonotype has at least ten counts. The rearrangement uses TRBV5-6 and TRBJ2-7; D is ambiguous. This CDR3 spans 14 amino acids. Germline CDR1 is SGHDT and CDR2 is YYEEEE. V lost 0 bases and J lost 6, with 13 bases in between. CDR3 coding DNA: TGTGCCAGCAGCTTGGTCGCTTGGGGAATCGAGCAGTACTTC. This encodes CASSLVAWGIEQYF.